Each of the 21 T cell receptor beta chains below was sequenced from the same sample in a study of cytomegalovirus exposure and HLA in healthy donors. Both 60 Vbeta primers and 13 Jbeta primers went into the PCR. TCRdb's table, derived via immunoSEQ multiplex PCR, lists solely in-frame clones and lacks some. The table includes 200,000 to 250,000 clones, 77% detected once. Sequencing used PBMCs. These receptors originate from a woman aged 55-69 years in good health and CMV-seropositive.

The chain recombines TRBV6-5 with TRBJ1-1; D is undetermined. This CDR3 region has 13 residues. The germline V gene has CDR1 MNHEY and CDR2 SVGAGI. Trimming pared 5 bases from V and 4 bases from J, leaving 11 bases between. CDR3 nucleotides: TGTGCCAGCAGTGAGCGACGGAGCACTGAAGCTTTCTTT. Protein product: CASSERRSTEAFF.

About this clone: The germline gene is not matched at one end of the junction; a read error may be the cause. The V and J genes are TRBV18 and TRBJ1-1; TRBD1 is a possible D gene (6 bases). The CDR3 has 13 amino acids. The germline V gene has CDR1 KGHSH and CDR2 LQKENI. The CDR3, as DNA: TGTGCCAGCTCAACAGGGTTGAATACTGAAGCTTTCTTT. It codes for CASSTGLNTEAFF. Variable domain in full (rest from reference TRBV18 and TRBJ1-1): NAGVMQNPRHLVRRRGQEARLRCSPMKGHSHVYWYRQLPEEGLKFMVYLQKENIIDESGMPKERFSAEFPKEGPSILRIQQVVRGDSAAYFCASSTGLNTEAFFGQGTRLTVV.

The rearrangement uses TRBV28 and TRBJ2-2; 10 bases match TRBD1. V shed 6 bases, J shed 5 bases, and the junction held 3 bases outside the gene matches. The CDR3 totals 14 residues. The V gene's germline CDR1 is MDHEN and CDR2 SYDVKM. The CDR3 DNA reads as TGTGCCAGCAGCCTGGGACAGGGGACCGGGGAGCTGTTTTTT. It codes for CASSLGQGTGELFF. Drawing the rest from reference TRBV28 and TRBJ2-2, the complete variable domain is DVKVTQSSRYLVKRTGEKVFLECVQDMDHENMFWYRQDPGLGLRLIYFSYDVKMKEKGDIPEGYSVSREKKERFSLILESASTNQTSMYLCASSLGQGTGELFFGEGSRLTVL.

This chain uses TRBV6-1 with TRBJ2-3; TRBD2 matches at 13 bases. The CDR3 spans 15 residues. The junction had 4 bases not matched to a gene; V was cut back by 10 bases and J by 0 bases. CDR1 and CDR2 (germline): MNHNS, SASEGT. DNA for the CDR3: TGTGCCAACAAACTAGCGGGGGGGAGCACAGATACGCAGTATTTT. Amino acid sequence: CANKLAGGSTDTQYF.

This rearrangement joins TRBV30 to TRBJ2-7; 8 positions match TRBD2. The CDR3 is 15 residues long. In germline, CDR1 is GTSNPN, CDR2 SVGIG (reference sequence). J was trimmed by 2 bases and V by 5 bases; bases with no gene match: 11. The CDR3, as DNA: TGTGCCTGGTCTGGGAGCGGGAGAACGGCCTACGAGCAGTACTTC. Protein sequence: CAWSGSGRTAYEQYF.

The CDR3 sequence is CASSLTGIENTEAFF. CDR3 sequence (DNA): TGTGCCAGCAGCTTGACAGGGATTGAGAACACTGAAGCTTTCTTT. The chain uses TRBV5-4 and TRBJ1-1; tentative D call: TRBD1 (6 bases). This CDR3 spans 15 amino acids. The V gene lost 1 base and the J gene lost 1 base, with 11 bases spanning the gap. The germline gives CDR1 SGHNT, CDR2 YYREEE (reference sequence).

In this sample, this clone turned up a few times. The chain links TRBV7-9 to TRBJ1-2; D is ambiguous. The CDR3 totals 12 residues. V was cut by 3 bases and J by 7 bases, with 9 bases left in between. Per the germline V gene, CDR1 is SEHNR and CDR2 is FQNEAQ (reference sequence). CDR3 in DNA: TGTGCCAGCAGCTTTGACATAGGTGGCTACACCTTC. Amino acids: CASSFDIGGYTF.

The chain recombines TRBV27 with TRBJ1-4; 9 bases agree with TRBD1. Per germline, CDR1 MNHEY and CDR2 SMNVEV (reference sequence). The V and J ends lost 4 bases and 5 bases, in that order; junction bases with no gene match: 5. The CDR3 covers 15 residues. This chain's CDR3 is CASSWTGQGNEKLFF. The CDR3 DNA reads as TGTGCCAGCAGTTGGACGGGACAGGGAAATGAAAAACTGTTTTTT. The variable domain in full, completed from reference TRBV27 and TRBJ1-4, reads EAQVTQNPRYLITVTGKKLTVTCSQNMNHEYMSWYRQDPGLGLRQIYYSMNVEVTDKGDVPEGYKVSRKEKRNFPLILESPSPNQTSLYFCASSWTGQGNEKLFFGSGTQLSVL.

The chain joins TRBV7-9 to TRBJ2-7; 9 nucleotides match TRBD2. This CDR3 has 14 residues. Trimming cost V 6 bases and J 3 bases; bases outside gene matches: 6. CDR1 is SEHNR and CDR2 is FQNEAQ in the germline V gene (reference sequence). The CDR3 DNA reads as TGTGCCAGCAGTCCAAGGACTAGCGACTACGAGCAGTACTTC. Translating gives CASSPRTSDYEQYF.

The rearrangement uses TRBV7-9 and TRBJ2-2, with 12 bases that match TRBD2. The CDR3 runs to 15 residues. Losses at the gene ends were 5 bases for V and 6 bases for J; bases not matched to a gene: 4. The V gene's germline CDR1 is SEHNR and CDR2 FQNEAQ (reference sequence). Here the CDR3 reads CASSKTSGSSGELFF. Written as DNA, the CDR3 is TGTGCCAGCAGCAAGACTAGCGGGAGTTCCGGGGAGCTGTTTTTT. Based on the CDR3 plus reference TRBV7-9 and TRBJ2-2, the full variable domain is DTGVSQNPRHKITKRGQNVTFRCDPISEHNRLYWYRQTLGQGPEFLTYFQNEAQLEKSRLLSDRFSAERPKGSFSTLEIQRTEQGDSAMYLCASSKTSGSSGELFFGEGSRLTVL.

This clone was seen a few times. The chain has TRBV20-1 and TRBJ1-5; TRBD1 is a possible D gene (5 bases). The CDR3 has 11 residues. The V gene's germline CDR1 is DFQATT and CDR2 SNEGSKA (reference sequence). Deletions cut 6 bases from V and 3 bases from J, with 6 bases between. In nucleotides, the CDR3 is TGCAGTGCAGGGGACAATCAGCCCCAGCATTTT. It codes for CSAGDNQPQHF.

The chain recombines TRBV18 with TRBJ2-5; 10 nucleotides align to TRBD2. CDR1 and CDR2 from the germline V gene are KGHSH and LQKENI. This CDR3 is built from 18 residues. V trimming: 0 bases; J trimming: 4 bases; junction bases outside the gene matches: 11. Written as DNA, the CDR3 is TGTGCCAGCTCACCACCGGCCGGGACTAGCGTCATTGTAGAGACCCAGTACTTC. Its protein product is CASSPPAGTSVIVETQYF.

The chain uses TRBV4-2 and TRBJ2-1; 13 bases are a match to TRBD2. After removal of 3 bases from V and 4 bases from J, the junction contained 3 bases not matched to a gene. Looked up from germline, CDR1 is LGHNA and CDR2 is YNFKEQ. This CDR3 contains 16 residues. CDR3: CASSHRLAGGYNEQFF. Here the CDR3 DNA reads TGTGCCAGCAGCCATCGACTAGCGGGAGGTTACAATGAGCAGTTCTTC.

The chain has TRBV9 and TRBJ2-3; 10 bases align to TRBD1. With 3 bases clipped from V and 2 bases from J, the junction kept 9 bases outside the gene matches. Germline V lookup: CDR1 SGDLS, CDR2 YYNGEE. The CDR3 runs 17 residues. CDR3 amino acids: CASSGTDRGRYTDTQYF. The DNA of the CDR3 is TGTGCCAGCAGCGGGACCGACAGGGGGCGGTACACAGATACGCAGTATTTT.

The rearrangement joins TRBV5-4 to TRBJ2-7; 7 bases are shared with TRBD1. Germline CDR1 and CDR2: SGHNT and YYREEE (reference sequence). This CDR3 spans 14 amino acids. Germline trimming cut 5 bases from V and 5 bases from J; bases unmatched to any gene: 10. CDR3 nucleotide sequence: TGTGCCAGCAGTCCGGAACAGGGGATGAACGAGCAGTACTTC. It codes for CASSPEQGMNEQYF.

This clone appeared once. The chain has TRBV27 and TRBJ1-1; TRBD1 matches at 7 bases. From germline, CDR1 is MNHEY and CDR2 SMNVEV (reference sequence). V gave up 5 bases and J gave up 5 bases; unmatched junction bases: 8. The CDR3 has 14 residues. The DNA for the CDR3 is TGTGCCAGCAGTCTGAGGACAGGAAGAACTGAAGCTTTCTTT. This sequence encodes CASSLRTGRTEAFF.

V and J are TRBV4-3 and TRBJ1-1, with a possible D match to TRBD1 (6 bases). Trimming left V 3 bases short and J 7 bases short, with 18 bases between. Germline loops: CDR1 LGHNA, CDR2 YSLEER. The CDR3 totals 15 residues. The CDR3 DNA sequence: TGCGCCAGCAGCCATTTACAGGGAGCAGGGAATGAAGCTTTCTTT. Translated, it gives CASSHLQGAGNEAFF.

This chain uses TRBV7-9 with TRBJ2-2; weak D call: TRBD2 (7 bases). The V gene's germline CDR1 is SEHNR and CDR2 FQNEAQ (reference sequence). Trimming stripped 5 bases from V and 6 bases from J, with 19 bases between. CDR3 length: 16 amino acids. CDR3 DNA: TGTGCCAGCAGCCCCCCGGGGGGCTGGTTGTCCGGGGAGCTGTTTTTT. Protein product: CASSPPGGWLSGELFF.

V is TRBV11-3 and J is TRBJ2-1; TRBD2 matches at 8 bases. The V gene's germline CDR1 is SGHNT and CDR2 YENEEA. After removal of 2 bases from V and 4 bases from J, the junction contained 10 bases not matched to a gene. The length of the CDR3 is 17 residues. CDR3 coding DNA: TGTGCCAGCAGCTTAATCCCCTCTAGCGGGTCTTACAATGAGCAGTTCTTC. This encodes CASSLIPSSGSYNEQFF.

This clone was counted between two and nine times. J is TRBJ2-1 and V is TRBV18; 10 bases map to TRBD1. After removal of 1 base from V and 9 bases from J, the junction contained 6 bases not matched to a gene. Germline assignment: CDR1 KGHSH and CDR2 LQKENI. The CDR3 consists of 15 residues. CDR3 bases: TGTGCCAGCTCACCACTGACAGGGGGCGAGGGTGAGCAGTTCTTC. Translation: CASSPLTGGEGEQFF.

The J gene is TRBJ1-3, the V gene TRBV2; D gene unclear. Germline V gives CDR1 SNHLY, CDR2 FYNNEI. The CDR3 totals 16 residues. With 0 bases removed from V and 5 bases from J, the gap between germline ends came to 14 bases. Written as DNA, the CDR3 is TGTGCCAGCAGTGAAGCAAGAGCAGGTGCTCGAAACACCATATATTTT. This gives the protein CASSEARAGARNTIYF.